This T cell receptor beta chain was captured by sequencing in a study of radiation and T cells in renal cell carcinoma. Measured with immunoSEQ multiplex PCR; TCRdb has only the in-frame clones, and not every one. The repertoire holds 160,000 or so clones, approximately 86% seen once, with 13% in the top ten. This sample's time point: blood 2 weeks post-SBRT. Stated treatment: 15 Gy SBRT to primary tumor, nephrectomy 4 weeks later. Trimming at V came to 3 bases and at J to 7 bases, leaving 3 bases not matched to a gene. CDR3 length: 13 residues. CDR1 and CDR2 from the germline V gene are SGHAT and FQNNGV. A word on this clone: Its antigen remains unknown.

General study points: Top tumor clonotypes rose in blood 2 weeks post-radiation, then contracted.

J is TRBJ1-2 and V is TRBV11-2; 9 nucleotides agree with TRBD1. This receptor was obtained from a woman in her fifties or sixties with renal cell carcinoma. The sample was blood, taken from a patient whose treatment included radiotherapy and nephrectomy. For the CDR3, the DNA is TGTGCCAGCAGCTTGGGGGGACAGGGTGGCTACACCTTC. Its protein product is CASSLGGQGGYTF.